One and the same sample provided the 27 T cell receptor beta chains below, sequenced in a study of T-cell memory formation after mild COVID-19. TCRdb reprocessed the 5' RACE reads with MiXCR, giving one entry per CDR3 protein. Of roughly 240,000 distinct CDR3 sequences in the sample, 15% to 20% were seen once. The sequenced sample consisted of PBMCs or a T cell subset sorted from them (not recorded which). These receptors were taken from a man between 18 and 29 years old who had mild COVID-19 (a few samples of this study predate the infection). Cell type and time point are not known.

The table lists this clonotype with a few counts. CDR3 region: CASSSRTGVLGTGELFF. The DNA for the CDR3 is TGTGCCAGCAGCTCGCGGACAGGGGTTTTGGGCACCGGGGAGCTGTTTTTT. The rearrangement joins TRBV7-2 to TRBJ2-2; 9 bases fit TRBD1. The germline V gene encodes CDR1 SGHTA and CDR2 FQGNSA. The CDR3 totals 17 residues. The V and J ends lost 4 bases and 4 bases, in that order; junction bases with no gene match: 10.

In this sample, this clonotype turned up many times. The V call is TRBV3-1, the J call TRBJ1-6; D is possibly TRBD1 (5 bases). V gave up 7 bases and J gave up 10 bases, with 14 bases separating them. The V gene's germline CDR1 is LGHDT and CDR2 YNNKEL (reference sequence). The length of the CDR3 is 13 residues. CDR3 in DNA: TGTGCCAGCACCATAACAGCAGGGTCACCCCTCCACTTT. Its protein is CASTITAGSPLHF. The entire variable domain, with the rest obtained from reference TRBV3-1 and TRBJ1-6, is as follows: DTAVSQTPKYLVTQMGNDKSIKCEQNLGHDTMYWYKQDSKKFLKIMFSYNNKELIINETVPNRFSPKSPDKAHLNLHINSLELGDSAVYFCASTITAGSPLHFGNGTRLTVT.

The rearrangement links TRBV20-1 to TRBJ2-4, with D perhaps matching TRBD1 (5 bases). CDR3 size: 14 residues. Germline lookup yields CDR1 DFQATT and CDR2 SNEGSKA (reference sequence). Trimming took 3 bases from V and 0 from J, leaving 9 bases between them. The DNA for the CDR3 is TGCAGTGCTAGGGTAACAGGAGCCAAAAACATTCAGTACTTC. Residues: CSARVTGAKNIQYF.

This clonotype was observed a few times. The chain couples TRBV19 to TRBJ2-5, with 7 bases identical to TRBD2. This CDR3 has 14 residues. V shed 4 bases, J shed 5 bases, and the junction held 7 bases outside the gene matches. Germline CDR1 is LNHDA and CDR2 is SQIVND (reference sequence). CDR3 sequence: CASSSSREEETQYF. CDR3 bases: TGTGCCAGTAGTAGTAGCCGGGAGGAGGAGACCCAGTACTTC.

The rearrangement joins TRBV20-1 to TRBJ2-1; 7 bases map to TRBD2. The germline gives CDR1 DFQATT, CDR2 SNEGSKA (reference sequence). V was clipped by 3 bases and J by 8 bases; unmatched bases: 7. CDR3 length: 13 residues. The CDR3 DNA follows: TGCAGTGCTAGGTTCCGGGGGGACCATGAGCAGTTCTTC. Translation gives CSARFRGDHEQFF.

The chain joins TRBV11-1 to TRBJ2-7; D may correspond to TRBD1 or TRBD2 (5 bases each). This CDR3 spans 13 amino acids. The germline V and J ends were trimmed by 5 bases and 5 bases, with 13 bases remaining between them. Germline V gene data show CDR1 as SGHAT and CDR2 as FQDESV (reference sequence). CDR3 DNA sequence: TGTGCCAGCAGCCCAGCTTTGGGGGACGAGCAGTACGTC. It yields the protein CASSPALGDEQYV.

This clonotype was detected only a few times. This chain joins TRBV7-3 and TRBJ2-7, with a tentative D call TRBD1 (5 bases). CDR3 length: 13 residues. Trimming shortened V by 5 bases and J by 5 bases, and 13 bases separated the two germline ends. Germline V CDR1 and CDR2: SGHTA, FQGTGA. The CDR3 here is CASSDTREDEQYF. The DNA for the CDR3 is TGTGCCAGCAGCGACACCAGGGAAGACGAGCAGTACTTC.

This rearrangement joins TRBV4-3 to TRBJ2-1, with D perhaps matching TRBD1 (6 bases). Germline values: CDR1 LGHNA, CDR2 YSLEER. V lost 4 bases to trimming and J lost 0 bases, with 13 bases between them. CDR3 size: 16 residues. The CDR3 reads CASSRRGGNSYNEQFF. The DNA for the CDR3 is TGCGCCAGCAGCCGGCGAGGGGGAAACTCCTACAATGAGCAGTTCTTC.

In its sample, this clonotype was seen a few times. The chain is built from TRBV7-2 and TRBJ2-5; TRBD2 matches at 9 bases. CDR3 length: 14 residues. Per the germline V gene, CDR1 is SGHTA and CDR2 is FQGNSA. The ends lost 5 bases at V and 5 bases at J; junction bases unmatched: 6. CDR3 sequence reads: CASSPRGGVETQYF. As DNA, the CDR3 is TGTGCCAGCAGCCCCCGCGGGGGGGTGGAGACCCAGTACTTC.

CDR3 residues: CASSLMKSGANVLTF. In nucleotides, the CDR3 is TGTGCCAGCAGCTTAATGAAATCTGGGGCCAACGTCCTGACTTTC. The rearrangement uses TRBV11-2 and TRBJ2-6; D is uncertain. Looked up from germline, CDR1 is SGHAT and CDR2 is FQNNGV. This CDR3 spans 15 amino acids. Trimming took off 2 bases at V and 1 base at J, with 6 bases between the two ends.

The chain links TRBV6-2 or TRBV6-3 to TRBJ1-2; 10 bases fit TRBD1. CDR3 length: 18 residues. Germline V gene sequence: CDR1 MNHEY, CDR2 SVGEGT. V lost 0 bases to trimming and J lost 1 base; unmatched junction nucleotides: 8. In nucleotides, the CDR3 is TGTGCCAGCAGTTACTCGGCCCGGCGGGACAGGGGTAACTATGGCTACACCTTC. Translation: CASSYSARRDRGNYGYTF.

This clonotype was recorded a few times. The V and J genes are TRBV4-3 and TRBJ2-3, with D possibly being TRBD1 (5 bases). Deletions cut 8 bases from V and 4 bases from J, with 16 bases between. CDR3 length: 14 residues. CDR1 is LGHNA, CDR2 YSLEER, per germline. CDR3 bases: TGCGCCAGCTCCCCGGTCTGGGGCCCAGATACGCAGTATTTT. Translation gives CASSPVWGPDTQYF.

There are a few counts of this clonotype. The gene calls are TRBV15 and TRBJ2-7, with 7 bases matching TRBD1. CDR3 length: 14 residues. CDR1 is LNHNV and CDR2 is YYDKDF in the germline V gene (reference sequence). V trimming: 3 bases; J trimming: 4 bases; junction bases outside the gene matches: 6. CDR3 protein: CATSSSQGDYEQYV. CDR3 nucleotides: TGTGCCACCAGCAGTAGTCAGGGGGATTACGAGCAGTACGTC.

The chain recombines TRBV5-1 with TRBJ1-4; 11 nucleotides agree with TRBD1. With 0 bases clipped from V and 8 bases from J, the junction kept 3 bases outside the gene matches. This CDR3 has 15 amino acids. Per the germline V gene, CDR1 is SGHRS and CDR2 is YFSETQ. CDR3 region: CASSLEWTGGEKLFF. The CDR3 DNA follows: TGCGCCAGCAGCTTGGAATGGACAGGGGGCGAAAAACTGTTTTTT. Using reference TRBV5-1 and TRBJ1-4 for the parts outside the CDR3, the full variable domain is KAGVTQTPRYLIKTRGQQVTLSCSPISGHRSVSWYQQTPGQGLQFLFEYFSETQRNKGNFPGRFSGRQFSNSRSEMNVSTLELGDSALYLCASSLEWTGGEKLFFGSGTQLSVL.

V usage is TRBV7-2 and J usage is TRBJ2-6; possibly TRBD1 for D (6 bases). CDR1 and CDR2 from the germline V gene are SGHTA and FQGNSA. The V and J ends lost 4 bases and 3 bases respectively, with 10 bases between them. This CDR3 has 15 residues. The CDR3: CASSSYRVGANVLTF. For the CDR3, the DNA is TGTGCCAGCAGCTCCTACAGGGTTGGGGCCAACGTCCTGACTTTC. Variable domain in full (rest from reference TRBV7-2 and TRBJ2-6): GAGVSQSPSNKVTEKGKDVELRCDPISGHTALYWYRQSLGQGLEFLIYFQGNSAPDKSGLPSDRFSAERTGGSVSTLTIQRTQQEDSAVYLCASSSYRVGANVLTFGAGSRLTVL.

The table lists this clonotype with a few counts. This rearrangement joins TRBV6-1 to TRBJ2-7, with D maybe TRBD1 (5 bases). CDR1 and CDR2 (germline): MNHNS, SASEGT. The V end was cut by 5 bases, the J end by 1 base, with 9 bases between. The CDR3 length is 13 residues. The CDR3 reads CASSPTGSYEQYV. CDR3 DNA sequence: TGTGCCAGCAGTCCCACAGGTTCCTACGAGCAGTACGTC.

This clonotype was counted ten times or more. The junction and the germline gene differ at one end; a read error may be behind it. The chain links TRBV5-4 to TRBJ2-5; 9 bases line up with TRBD1. The germline V gene has CDR1 SGHNT and CDR2 YYREEE (reference sequence). This CDR3 contains 14 residues. CDR3 nucleotides: TGTGCCAGTAGCTTACAGGGGGCCGCGGAGACCCAGTACTTC. Translating gives CASSLQGAAETQYF.

V is TRBV5-6 and J is TRBJ1-5, with 7 bases fitting TRBD1. The CDR3 spans 15 residues. The V gene end was trimmed by 0 bases and the J gene end by 7 bases; junction bases not matched to a gene: 7. The germline gives CDR1 SGHDT, CDR2 YYEEEE. DNA of the CDR3: TGTGCCAGCAGCTTGGGGGACAGAATTGAACAGCCCCAGCATTTT. Its translation: CASSLGDRIEQPQHF. Full variable domain (outside the CDR3, taken from reference TRBV5-6 and TRBJ1-5): DAGVTQSPTHLIKTRGQQVTLRCSPKSGHDTVSWYQQALGQGPQFIFQYYEEEERQRGNFPDRFSGHQFPNYSSELNVNALLLGDSALYLCASSLGDRIEQPQHFGDGTRLSIL.

The chain couples TRBV27 to TRBJ1-6; 9 nucleotides line up with TRBD1. Germline values: CDR1 MNHEY, CDR2 SMNVEV (reference sequence). This CDR3 region has 14 residues. The V and J ends lost 3 bases and 12 bases, in that order; junction bases with no gene match: 6. The CDR3 nucleotides are TGTGCCAGCAGTTTTCGACAGGGGGTGAAACCCCTCCACTTT. Translated, it gives CASSFRQGVKPLHF.

The gene calls are TRBV12-3 or TRBV12-4 and TRBJ1-1; D is unresolved. The CDR3 has 10 amino acids. V shed 9 bases and J shed 11 bases, with 13 bases lying between them. The CDR3 region has the DNA TGTGCCAGTATGAAGAACGGGGCTTTCTTT. This translates into CASMKNGAFF.

The rearrangement links TRBV29-1 to TRBJ2-3, with 8 bases matching TRBD1. Germline-derived CDR1 and CDR2 are SQVTM and ANQGSEA. V shed 8 bases and J 2 bases; nucleotides not matched to a gene: 12. The CDR3 totals 15 residues. The CDR3 DNA follows: TGCAGCACCCCGGGGGACAGGTCGACCACAGATACGCAGTATTTT. This gives the protein CSTPGDRSTTDTQYF.

This clonotype was detected ten times or more. The chain uses TRBV15 and TRBJ1-1; 7 nucleotides line up with TRBD1. The V and J ends lost 8 bases and 1 base, in that order; junction bases with no gene match: 4. The length of the CDR3 is 13 residues. Germline V gene data show CDR1 as LNHNV and CDR2 as YYDKDF (reference sequence). The CDR3 DNA reads TGTGCCACCTCGGACAGGCGGAACACTGAAGCTTTCTTT. Its protein is CATSDRRNTEAFF. The whole variable domain, filled in from reference TRBV15 and TRBJ1-1, reads DAMVIQNPRYQVTQFGKPVTLSCSQTLNHNVMYWYQQKSSQAPKLLFHYYDKDFNNEADTPDNFQSRRPNTSFCFLDIRSPGLGDTAMYLCATSDRRNTEAFFGQGTRLTVV.

In this sample, this clonotype turned up a few times. V usage is TRBV27 and J usage is TRBJ2-5; tentatively, D is TRBD1 (6 bases). This CDR3 comprises 14 residues. Germline V CDR1 and CDR2: MNHEY, SMNVEV (reference sequence). V was pared by 5 bases and J by 2 bases, with 12 bases between. The CDR3 sequence: CASSIRTAQETQYF. The CDR3, as DNA: TGTGCCAGCAGTATCCGGACAGCTCAAGAGACCCAGTACTTC.

The sample holds many counts of this clonotype. CDR3 loop: CSVEDTGPGGRNEQFF. The CDR3, as DNA: TGCAGCGTTGAAGATACAGGGCCAGGGGGTCGCAATGAGCAGTTCTTC. The chain recombines TRBV29-1 with TRBJ2-1; the match to TRBD1 covers 7 bases. CDR1 and CDR2 (germline): SQVTM, ANQGSEA. The CDR3 loop spans 16 amino acids. With 0 bases clipped from V and 6 bases from J, the junction kept 11 bases outside the gene matches.

This clonotype appeared a few times. The chain uses TRBV20-1 and TRBJ2-3, with 9 bases identical to TRBD1. Germline assignment: CDR1 DFQATT and CDR2 SNEGSKA (reference sequence). J lost 7 bases, V lost 1 base, and 9 bases had no gene match. CDR3 length equals 15 residues. The CDR3 loop reads CSARVTGTGLHTQYF. The CDR3 region has the DNA TGCAGTGCTAGAGTGACCGGGACAGGGCTACATACGCAGTATTTT.

This sequence joins TRBV6-6 and TRBJ2-1, with 8 bases fitting TRBD1. This CDR3 has 15 amino acids. The germline V gene encodes CDR1 MNHNY and CDR2 SVGAGI (reference sequence). Trimming removed 6 bases from V and 5 bases from J; junction bases left unmatched: 9. The CDR3 nucleotides read TGTGCCAGCAGCCCGGACAGGGAGTCCCACAATGAGCAGTTCTTC. This codes for CASSPDRESHNEQFF.

This clonotype was found many times. The J gene is TRBJ2-7, the V gene TRBV11-2; 12 positions agree with TRBD2. The CDR3 contains 14 residues. Germline V gene sequence: CDR1 SGHAT, CDR2 FQNNGV. The V gene end was trimmed by 5 bases and the J gene end by 4 bases; junction bases not matched to a gene: 3. CDR3: CASSPGTSGYEQYF. The CDR3, as DNA: TGTGCCAGCAGCCCCGGGACTAGCGGGTACGAGCAGTACTTC.